This T cell receptor beta chain was sequenced for a study of Ad26.COV2.S vaccination and SARS-CoV-2 variants. Overall study context: Enrollment placed the donor in the COV1001 Ad26.COV2.S trial arm. In the study, Ad26.COV2.S was injected intramuscularly once, or twice 56 days apart. Overall study results and limits: Researchers reported similar non-spike TCR breadth in vaccine and placebo recipients.

Profiled with immunoSEQ multiplex PCR; TCRdb holds only in-frame clones, not every one. There are just over 350,000 clones in the sample; roughly 85% occur only once, and 3% to 4% lies in the top ten. The CDR3 runs 15 residues. Per germline, CDR1 LNHNV and CDR2 YYDKDF (reference sequence). The V segment lost 2 bases and the J segment 6 bases; nucleotides outside the gene matches: 4. Treatment noted: around 19 received Ad26.COV2.S at low or high dose, single or two shots; roughly five received placebo; per-sample allocation not given. Specimens were obtained on day 63 following the first vaccine or placebo injection. About this clone itself: Antigen unknown.

The sample consisted of peripheral blood, taken in a trial of Ad26.COV2.S vaccine versus placebo. This rearrangement joins TRBV15 to TRBJ2-2; 9 bases are a match to TRBD1. This clonotype was obtained from a person aged 18-65 years who received the Ad26.COV2.S COVID-19 vaccine or a placebo. CDR3 protein: CATSRSGQGPGELFF. In DNA, the CDR3 is TGTGCCACCAGCAGATCGGGACAGGGACCCGGGGAGCTGTTTTTT.